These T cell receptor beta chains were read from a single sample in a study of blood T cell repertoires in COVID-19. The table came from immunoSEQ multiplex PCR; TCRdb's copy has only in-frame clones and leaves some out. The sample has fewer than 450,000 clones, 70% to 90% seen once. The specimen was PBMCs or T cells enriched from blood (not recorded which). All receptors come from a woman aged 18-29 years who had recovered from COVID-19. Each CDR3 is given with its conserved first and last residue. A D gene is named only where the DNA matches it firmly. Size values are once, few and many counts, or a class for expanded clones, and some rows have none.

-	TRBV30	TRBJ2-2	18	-	TGTGCCTTTTTCTTTCTGGAGGGGCACCTTGTGAACACCGGGGAGCTGTTTTTT	CAFFFLEGHLVNTGELFF
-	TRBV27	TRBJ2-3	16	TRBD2	TGTGCCAGCAGTTCCCTGAGGCGGGAGAGCACAGATACGCAGTATTTT	CASSSLRRESTDTQYF
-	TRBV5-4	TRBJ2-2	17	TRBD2	TGTGCCACCTTGCGTCATGGGACTAGCGGGGGTACCGGGGAGCTGTTTTTT	CATLRHGTSGGTGELFF
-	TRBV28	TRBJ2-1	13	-	TGTGCCAGCCACGGGACAAAATACAATGAGCAGTTCTTC	CASHGTKYNEQFF
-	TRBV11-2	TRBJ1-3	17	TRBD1	TGTGCCAGCAGCTTAGTTCCGTTGACAGGGAAGGGAAACACCATATATTTT	CASSLVPLTGKGNTIYF
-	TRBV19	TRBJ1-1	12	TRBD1	TGTGCCAGTACCACCACAGGGGTCGGCGCTTTCTTT	CASTTTGVGAFF
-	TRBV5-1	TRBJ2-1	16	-	TGCGCCAGCAGCGGGACCGGGACATCCGCCTACAATGAGCAGTTCTTC	CASSGTGTSAYNEQFF
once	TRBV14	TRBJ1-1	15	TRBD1	TGTGCCAGCAGCCATGGACAGGGTTTAATCACTGAAGCTTTCTTT	CASSHGQGLITEAFF
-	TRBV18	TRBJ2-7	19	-	TGTGCCAGCTCAACACTAGGACTTCCCCAACCTCGACGTGAATACGAGCAGTACTTC	CASSTLGLPQPRREYEQYF
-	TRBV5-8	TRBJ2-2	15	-	TGTGCCAGCAGCCCCGGGGACACTGACACCGGGGAGCTGTTTTTT	CASSPGDTDTGELFF
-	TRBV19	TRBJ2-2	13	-	TGTGCCAGTAACAGGGCTAACACCGGGGAGCTGTTTTTT	CASNRANTGELFF
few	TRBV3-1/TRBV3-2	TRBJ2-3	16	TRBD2	TGTGCCAGCAGCCCGGCTAGCGGGGGGATAACAGATACGCAGTATTTT	CASSPASGGITDTQYF
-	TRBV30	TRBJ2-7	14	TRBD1	TGTGCCTGGAGTCCCCAGGGGGCGCTGTACGAGCAGTACTTC	CAWSPQGALYEQYF
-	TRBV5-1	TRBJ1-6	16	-	TGCGCCAGCAGCTTGATAGGGGGTTTGGGGAATTCACCCCTCCACTTT	CASSLIGGLGNSPLHF
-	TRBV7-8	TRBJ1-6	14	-	TGTGCCACCCAAGGTAGAGGGGACTATTCACCCCTCCACTTT	CATQGRGDYSPLHF
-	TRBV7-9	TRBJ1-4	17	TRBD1	TGTGCCAGCAGCCGAGGGCTGTCGGGACAGGGGGACGAAAAACTGTTTTTT	CASSRGLSGQGDEKLFF
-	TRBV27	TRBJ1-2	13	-	TGTGCCAGCAGTTTAGGGGGCTCGTATGGCTACACCTTC	CASSLGGSYGYTF
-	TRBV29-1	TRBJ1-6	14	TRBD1	TGCAGCGTTGGGGGGGACAGCGTCGATTCACCCCTCCACTTT	CSVGGDSVDSPLHF
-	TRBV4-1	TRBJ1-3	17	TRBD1	TGCGCCAGCAGCCGTACCCTAGACAGGGGCGGTGGAAACACCATATATTTT	CASSRTLDRGGGNTIYF
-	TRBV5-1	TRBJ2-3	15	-	TGCGCCAGCAGCTTGGCGTTAGTTCTCACAGATACGCAGTATTTT	CASSLALVLTDTQYF
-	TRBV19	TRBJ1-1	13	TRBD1	TGTGCCGCGGTAGAGACAGGGGACACTGAAGCTTTCTTT	CAAVETGDTEAFF
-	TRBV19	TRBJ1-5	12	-	TGTTCCGCACAGGGAAACAATCAGCCCCAGCATTTT	CSAQGNNQPQHF
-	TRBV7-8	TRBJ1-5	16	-	TGTGCCAGCAGCTTGCCCCCTAACACTCCGGGACAGCCCCAGCATTTT	CASSLPPNTPGQPQHF
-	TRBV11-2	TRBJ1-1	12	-	TGTGCCAGCAGCTCGGGGGTCCTTGAAGCTTTCTTT	CASSSGVLEAFF
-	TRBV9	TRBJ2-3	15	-	TGTGCCAGCAGCGTAGGGTCCCGGAGCACAGATACGCAGTATTTT	CASSVGSRSTDTQYF
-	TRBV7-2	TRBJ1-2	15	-	TGTGCCAGCAGCTTAGCCGGACAGACCCCCTATGGCTACACCTTC	CASSLAGQTPYGYTF
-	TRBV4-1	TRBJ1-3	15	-	TGCGCCAGCAGCCAAGCAGATTTCTCTGGAAACACCATATATTTT	CASSQADFSGNTIYF
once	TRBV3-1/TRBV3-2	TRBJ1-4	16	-	TGTGCCAGCAGCCAAGATCTTACAGCAACTAATGAAAAACTGTTTTTT	CASSQDLTATNEKLFF
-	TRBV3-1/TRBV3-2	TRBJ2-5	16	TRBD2	TGTGCCAGCAGCCAAGTGCGGGGGGGCTTCCAAGAGACCCAGTACTTC	CASSQVRGGFQETQYF
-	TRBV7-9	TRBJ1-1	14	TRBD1	TGTGCCAGCAGCAATCAGGGGGGGAACACTGAAGCTTTCTTT	CASSNQGGNTEAFF
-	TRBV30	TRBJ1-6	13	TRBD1	TGTGCCTGGAGTGGGACAGGGATAGGACCCCTCCACTTT	CAWSGTGIGPLHF
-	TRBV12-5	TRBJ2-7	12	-	TGTGCTAGTATGGACAGTTCCTACGAGCAGTACTTC	CASMDSSYEQYF
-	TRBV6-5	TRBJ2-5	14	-	TGTGCCAGCAGCCTCGGGGAAGGGGGAGAGACCCAGTACTTC	CASSLGEGGETQYF
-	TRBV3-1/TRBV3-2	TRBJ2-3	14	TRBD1	TGTGCCAGCAGCCATCGACAGGGGACAGATACGCAGTATTTT	CASSHRQGTDTQYF
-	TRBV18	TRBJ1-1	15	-	TGTGCCAGCTCACGGAACGGGGGGGAGAACACTGAAGCTTTCTTT	CASSRNGGENTEAFF
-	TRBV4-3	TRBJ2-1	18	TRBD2	TGCGCCAGCAGCCAGGACGGCCCTTCTAGCGGGGGGTACAATGAGCAGTTCTTC	CASSQDGPSSGGYNEQFF
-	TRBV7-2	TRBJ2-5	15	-	TGTGCCAGCAGCTCGGGACTCCTCTATTCCGAGACCCAGTACTTC	CASSSGLLYSETQYF
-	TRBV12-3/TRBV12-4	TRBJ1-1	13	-	TGTGCCAGCAGTTTCAGTGAGGACACTGAAGCTTTCTTT	CASSFSEDTEAFF
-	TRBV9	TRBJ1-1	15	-	TGTGCCAGCGGAATGGGGAGGGATCTCAACACTGAAGCTTTCTTT	CASGMGRDLNTEAFF
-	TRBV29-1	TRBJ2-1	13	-	TGCAGCGTTGAACGGCAGGTCGAAAATGAGCAGTTCTTC	CSVERQVENEQFF
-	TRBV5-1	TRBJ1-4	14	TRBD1	TGCGCCAGCAGCAGGACAGGGTATGGTGAAAAACTGTTTTTT	CASSRTGYGEKLFF
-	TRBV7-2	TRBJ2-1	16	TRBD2	TGTGCCAGCAGCTTAGAGGCGGGGGGCCCGTACAATGAGCAGTTCTTC	CASSLEAGGPYNEQFF
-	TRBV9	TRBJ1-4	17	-	TGTGCCAGCAGCTTAGGGCCAAGCGGGAAATCGGGTGAAAAACTGTTTTTT	CASSLGPSGKSGEKLFF
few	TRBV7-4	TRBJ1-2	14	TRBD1	TGTGCCAGCAGCCCGTACGGACAGGGGTATGGCTACACCTTC	CASSPYGQGYGYTF
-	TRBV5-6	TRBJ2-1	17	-	TGTGCCAGCAGCTTGCGGCGAGCGGCCAACTCCTACAATGAGCAGTTCTTC	CASSLRRAANSYNEQFF
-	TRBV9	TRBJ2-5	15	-	TGTGCCAGCAGCGCCCGGGGGGCGGGGGAAGAGACCCAGTACTTC	CASSARGAGEETQYF
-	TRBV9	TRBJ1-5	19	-	TGTGCCAGCAGCGCCTCCGGGAACCCCCTAGGGTTCAGCAATCAGCCCCAGCATTTT	CASSASGNPLGFSNQPQHF
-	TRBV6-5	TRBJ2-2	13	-	TGTGCCACCTCCTCGGGGAACACCGGGGAGCTGTTTTTT	CATSSGNTGELFF
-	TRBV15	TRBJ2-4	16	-	TGTGCCACCAGCCCCCGGGGCGGAGGGGATAGGGACATTCAGTACTTC	CATSPRGGGDRDIQYF
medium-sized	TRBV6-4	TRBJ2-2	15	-	TGTGCCAGCAGTGACTCGGGACAAAACACCGGGGAGCTGTTTTTT	CASSDSGQNTGELFF
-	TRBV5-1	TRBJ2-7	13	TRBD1	TGCGCCAGCAGCCTACAGGGGGCCTACGAGCAGTACTTC	CASSLQGAYEQYF
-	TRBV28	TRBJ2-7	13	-	TGTGCCAGCAGTTTTCAGGGAACCTACGAGCAGTACTTC	CASSFQGTYEQYF
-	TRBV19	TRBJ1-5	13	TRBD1	TGTGCCAGTGATGACAGGGCGAGTCAGCCCCAGCATTTT	CASDDRASQPQHF
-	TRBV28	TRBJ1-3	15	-	TGTGCCAGCAGTTTAAATCCCGGGATCGGAAACACCATATATTTT	CASSLNPGIGNTIYF
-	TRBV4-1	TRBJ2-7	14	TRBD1	TGCGCCAGCAGCCAAGTAGAACAGGGGTACGAGCAGTACTTC	CASSQVEQGYEQYF
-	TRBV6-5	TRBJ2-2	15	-	TGTGCCAGCAGTTACTCGAGACGGGAGACCGGGGAGCTGTTTTTT	CASSYSRRETGELFF
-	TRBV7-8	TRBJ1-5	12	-	TGTGCCAGCAGCCGAGCCGGGTATGCCCAGCATTTT	CASSRAGYAQHF
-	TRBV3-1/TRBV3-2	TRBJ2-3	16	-	TGTGCCAGCAGCCAAGCACGGCCAGCGGGCGCAGATACGCAGTATTTT	CASSQARPAGADTQYF
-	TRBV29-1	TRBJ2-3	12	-	TGCAGCGTCAGCGAGTCGGCAGATACGCAGTATTTT	CSVSESADTQYF
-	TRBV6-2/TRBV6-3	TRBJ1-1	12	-	TGTGCCAGCAGTCCGGACAGCCTTGAAGCTTTCTTT	CASSPDSLEAFF